Given below is one T cell receptor beta chain in context. CDR1 and CDR2 from the germline V gene are SGDLS and YYNGEE. The CDR3 has 15 residues. V lost 2 bases to trimming and J lost 5 bases, with 16 bases between them. These data are taken from a study of T cell repertoires in cytomegalovirus infection. TCRdb reanalysed the reads using MiXCR and keeps one entry per CDR3 protein. Found here are approximately 500,000 distinct CDR3 sequences, 15% to 20% of them singletons; the top ten hold 20% to 30%. Input material: CD8+ T cells from PBMCs. V usage is TRBV9 and J usage is TRBJ2-5, with a weak D call TRBD2 (5 bases). The sequence derives from a human donor in good health (CMV status not recorded). Some clones in this sample may be carry-over from other donors' samples. CDR3 region: CASSVGRANAETQYF. In DNA form, the CDR3 reads TGTGCCAGCAGCGTCGGGCGGGCTAATGCGGAGACCCAGTACTTC.